What follows describes a single TCR beta chain. At one boundary the junction diverges from the germline segment, which might be a read error. This specimen belongs to a study of blood T cell repertoires in COVID-19. Patients of the Seattle cohort, enrolled during active infection, were followed longitudinally. The CDR3 is 15 amino acids. Looked up from germline, CDR1 is SSHAT and CDR2 is FNYEAQ (reference sequence). Data came from immunoSEQ multiplex PCR; TCRdb stores just in-frame clones and leaves some out. The sample lists 150,000 or so clones, around 88% seen once, with 4.3% in the top ten. This clonotype was sampled from a man aged 55 to 70 with COVID-19, enrolled during active disease. Sequenced input: peripheral blood. V gene TRBV7-7 combines with J gene TRBJ2-6, with a tentative D call TRBD1 (6 bases). The CDR3 loop reads CASSAQGSGANVLTF. Written as DNA, the CDR3 is TGTGCTAGCAGCGCACAGGGCAGTGGGGCCAACGTCCTGACTTTC.